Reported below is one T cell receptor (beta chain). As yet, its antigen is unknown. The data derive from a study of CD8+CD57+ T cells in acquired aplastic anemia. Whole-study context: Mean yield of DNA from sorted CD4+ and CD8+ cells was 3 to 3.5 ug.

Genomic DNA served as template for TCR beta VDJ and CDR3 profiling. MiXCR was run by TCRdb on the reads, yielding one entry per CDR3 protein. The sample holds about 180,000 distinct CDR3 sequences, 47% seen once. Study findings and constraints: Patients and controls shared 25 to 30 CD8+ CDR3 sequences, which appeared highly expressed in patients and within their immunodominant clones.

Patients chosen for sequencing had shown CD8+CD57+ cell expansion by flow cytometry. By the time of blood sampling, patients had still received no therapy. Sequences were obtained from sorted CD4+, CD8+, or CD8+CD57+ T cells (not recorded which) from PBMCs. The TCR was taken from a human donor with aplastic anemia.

CDR3 loop: CASSPGTGSDTEAFF. The CDR3 nucleotides read TGCGCCAGCAGTCCCGGGACAGGGTCGGACACTGAAGCTTTCTTT. This rearrangement joins TRBV10-1 to TRBJ1-1; the match to TRBD1 covers 9 bases. Germline assignment: CDR1 WNHNN and CDR2 SYGVQD (reference sequence). This CDR3 region has 15 residues. J was trimmed by 3 bases and V by 5 bases; bases with no gene match: 7.